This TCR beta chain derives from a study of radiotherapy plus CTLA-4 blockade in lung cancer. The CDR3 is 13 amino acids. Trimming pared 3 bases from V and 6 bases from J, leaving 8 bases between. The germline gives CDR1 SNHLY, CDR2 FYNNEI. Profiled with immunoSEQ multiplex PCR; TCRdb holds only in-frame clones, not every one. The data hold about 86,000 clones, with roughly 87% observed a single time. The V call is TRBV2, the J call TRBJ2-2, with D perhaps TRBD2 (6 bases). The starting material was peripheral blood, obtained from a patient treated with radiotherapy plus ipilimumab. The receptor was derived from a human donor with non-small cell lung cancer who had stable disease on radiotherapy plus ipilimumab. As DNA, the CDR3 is TGTGCCAGCAGTGAGGGGAGGTCCGGGGAGCTGTTTTTT. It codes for CASSEGRSGELFF.